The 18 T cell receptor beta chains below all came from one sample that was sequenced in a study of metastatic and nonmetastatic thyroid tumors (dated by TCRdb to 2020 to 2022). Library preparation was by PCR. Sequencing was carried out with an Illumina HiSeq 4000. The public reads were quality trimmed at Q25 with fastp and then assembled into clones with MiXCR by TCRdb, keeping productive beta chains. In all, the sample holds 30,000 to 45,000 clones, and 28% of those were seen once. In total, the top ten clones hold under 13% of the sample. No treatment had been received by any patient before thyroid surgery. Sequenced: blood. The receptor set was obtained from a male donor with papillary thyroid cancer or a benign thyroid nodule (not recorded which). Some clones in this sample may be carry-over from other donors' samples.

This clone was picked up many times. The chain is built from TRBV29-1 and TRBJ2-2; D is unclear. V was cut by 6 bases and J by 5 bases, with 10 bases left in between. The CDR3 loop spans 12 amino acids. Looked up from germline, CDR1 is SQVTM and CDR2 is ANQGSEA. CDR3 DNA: TGCAGCGTCCTTGGAGCGACCGGGGAGCTGTTTTTT. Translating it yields CSVLGATGELFF.

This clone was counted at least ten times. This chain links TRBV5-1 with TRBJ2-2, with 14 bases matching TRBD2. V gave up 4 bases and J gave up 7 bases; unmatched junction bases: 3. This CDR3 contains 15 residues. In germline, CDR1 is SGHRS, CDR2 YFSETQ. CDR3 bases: TGCGCCAGCAGCACCGGGACTAGCGGGAGCGGGGAGCTGTTTTTT. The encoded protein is CASSTGTSGSGELFF.

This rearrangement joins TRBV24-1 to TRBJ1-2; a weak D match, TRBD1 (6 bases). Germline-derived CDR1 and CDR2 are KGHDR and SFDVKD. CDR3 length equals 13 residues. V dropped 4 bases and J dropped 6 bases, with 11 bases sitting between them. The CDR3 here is CATSETGSHGYTF. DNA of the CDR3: TGTGCCACCAGTGAAACAGGGAGCCATGGCTACACCTTC.

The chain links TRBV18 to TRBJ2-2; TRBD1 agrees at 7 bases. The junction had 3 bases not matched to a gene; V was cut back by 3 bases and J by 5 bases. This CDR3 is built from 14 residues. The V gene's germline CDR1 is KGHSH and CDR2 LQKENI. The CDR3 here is CASSPDRLTGELFF. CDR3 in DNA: TGTGCCAGCTCACCGGACAGGCTAACCGGGGAGCTGTTTTTT.

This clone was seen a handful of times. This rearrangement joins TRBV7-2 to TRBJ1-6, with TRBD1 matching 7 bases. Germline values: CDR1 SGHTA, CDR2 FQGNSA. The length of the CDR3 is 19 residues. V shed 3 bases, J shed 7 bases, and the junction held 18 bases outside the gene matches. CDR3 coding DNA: TGTGCCAGCAGCTTTATCCTTGTTTGTTGGGCAGGGGGGAATTCACCCCTCCACTTT. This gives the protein CASSFILVCWAGGNSPLHF.

CDR3 protein: CSARGERENYEQYF. The CDR3 region has the DNA TGCAGTGCTAGAGGAGAGCGGGAGAACTACGAGCAGTACTTC. The chain combines TRBV20-1 with TRBJ2-7; 8 bases fit TRBD2. Germline CDR1 is DFQATT and CDR2 is SNEGSKA (reference sequence). The trim removed 1 base at V and 3 bases at J, leaving 5 bases unmatched. The CDR3 runs 14 residues.

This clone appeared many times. This CDR3 reads CARQAESSYEQYF. For the CDR3, the DNA is TGTGCCAGACAGGCAGAGAGCTCCTACGAGCAGTACTTC. V and J are TRBV2 and TRBJ2-7; TRBD1 is a possible D gene (5 bases). Germline V CDR1 and CDR2: SNHLY, FYNNEI. Trimming shortened V by 9 bases and J by 0 bases, and 12 bases separated the two germline ends. The CDR3 is 13 amino acids. The full variable domain, in which reference TRBV2 and TRBJ2-7 provide the parts outside the CDR3, is EPEVTQTPSHQVTQMGQEVILRCVPISNHLYFYWYRQILGQKVEFLVSFYNNEISEKSEIFDDQFSVERPDGSNFTLKIRSTKLEDSAMYFCARQAESSYEQYFGPGTRLTVT.

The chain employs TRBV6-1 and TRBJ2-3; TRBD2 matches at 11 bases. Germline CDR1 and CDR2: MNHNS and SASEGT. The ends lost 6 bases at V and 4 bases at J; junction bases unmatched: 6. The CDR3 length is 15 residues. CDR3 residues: CASRELAGVSDTQYF. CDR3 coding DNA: TGTGCCAGCAGGGAACTAGCGGGAGTTTCAGATACGCAGTATTTT.

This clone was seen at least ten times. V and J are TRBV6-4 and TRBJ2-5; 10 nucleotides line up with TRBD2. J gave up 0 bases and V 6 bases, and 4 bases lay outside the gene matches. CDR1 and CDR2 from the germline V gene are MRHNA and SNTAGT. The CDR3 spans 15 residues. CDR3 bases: TGTGCCAGCAGCCCTGGACTAGCGGACCAAGAGACCCAGTACTTC. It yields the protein CASSPGLADQETQYF.

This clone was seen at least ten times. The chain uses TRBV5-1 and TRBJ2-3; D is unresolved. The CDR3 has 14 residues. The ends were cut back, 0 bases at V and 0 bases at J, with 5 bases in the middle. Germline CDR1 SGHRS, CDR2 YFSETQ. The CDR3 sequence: CASSLGGSTDTQYF. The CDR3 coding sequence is TGCGCCAGCAGCTTGGGTGGGAGCACAGATACGCAGTATTTT.

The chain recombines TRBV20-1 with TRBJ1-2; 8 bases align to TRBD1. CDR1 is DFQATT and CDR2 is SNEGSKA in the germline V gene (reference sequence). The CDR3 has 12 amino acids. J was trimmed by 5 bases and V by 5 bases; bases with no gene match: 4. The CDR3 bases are TGCAGTGCTTGGACAGGGATTTATGGCTACACCTTC. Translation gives CSAWTGIYGYTF.

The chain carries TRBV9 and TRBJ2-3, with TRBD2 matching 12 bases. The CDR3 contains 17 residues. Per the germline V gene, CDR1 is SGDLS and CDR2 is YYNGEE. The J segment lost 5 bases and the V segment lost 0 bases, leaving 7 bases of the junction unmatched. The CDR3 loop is CASSVVGLAGGRDTQYF. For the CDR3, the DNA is TGTGCCAGCAGCGTAGTGGGGCTAGCGGGGGGGCGAGATACGCAGTATTTT.

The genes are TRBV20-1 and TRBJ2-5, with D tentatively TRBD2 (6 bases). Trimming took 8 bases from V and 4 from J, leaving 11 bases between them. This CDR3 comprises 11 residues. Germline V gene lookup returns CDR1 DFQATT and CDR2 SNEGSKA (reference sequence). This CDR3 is CSSRGGETQYF. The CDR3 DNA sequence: TGCAGTTCCCGGGGAGGAGAGACCCAGTACTTC.

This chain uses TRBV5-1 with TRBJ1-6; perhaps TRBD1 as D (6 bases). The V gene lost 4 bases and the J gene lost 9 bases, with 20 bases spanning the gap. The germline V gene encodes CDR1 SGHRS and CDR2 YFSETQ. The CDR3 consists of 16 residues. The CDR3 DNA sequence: TGCGCCAGCAGCGCTGGCACCAGGGGCGCGACTTCACCCCTCCACTTT. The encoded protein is CASSAGTRGATSPLHF.

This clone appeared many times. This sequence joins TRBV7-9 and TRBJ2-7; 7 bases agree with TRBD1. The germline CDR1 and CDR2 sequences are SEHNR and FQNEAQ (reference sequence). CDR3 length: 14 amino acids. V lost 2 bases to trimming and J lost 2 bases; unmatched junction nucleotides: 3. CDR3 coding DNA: TGTGCCAGCAGCTTAACAGGGGCTACCTACGAGCAGTACTTC. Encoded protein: CASSLTGATYEQYF.

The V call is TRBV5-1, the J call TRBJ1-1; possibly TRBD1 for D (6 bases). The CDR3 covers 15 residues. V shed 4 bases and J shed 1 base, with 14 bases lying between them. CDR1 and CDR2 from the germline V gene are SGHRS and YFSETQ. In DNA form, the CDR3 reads TGCGCCAGCAGCCCTGGGGGGGGCGCGAACACTGAAGCTTTCTTT. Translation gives CASSPGGGANTEAFF.

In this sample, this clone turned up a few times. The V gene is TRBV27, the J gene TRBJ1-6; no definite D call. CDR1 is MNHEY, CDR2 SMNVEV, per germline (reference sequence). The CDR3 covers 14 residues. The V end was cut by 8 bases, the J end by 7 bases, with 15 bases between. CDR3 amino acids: CASSPLLGNSPLHF. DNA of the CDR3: TGTGCCAGCTCCCCTCTTTTAGGGAATTCACCCCTCCACTTT.

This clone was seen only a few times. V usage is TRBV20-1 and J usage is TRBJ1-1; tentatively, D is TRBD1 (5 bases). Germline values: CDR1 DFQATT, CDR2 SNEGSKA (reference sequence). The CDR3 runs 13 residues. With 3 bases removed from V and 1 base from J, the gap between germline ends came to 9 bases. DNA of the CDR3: TGCAGTGCTAGGCGACAGCCGAACACTGAAGCTTTCTTT. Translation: CSARRQPNTEAFF.